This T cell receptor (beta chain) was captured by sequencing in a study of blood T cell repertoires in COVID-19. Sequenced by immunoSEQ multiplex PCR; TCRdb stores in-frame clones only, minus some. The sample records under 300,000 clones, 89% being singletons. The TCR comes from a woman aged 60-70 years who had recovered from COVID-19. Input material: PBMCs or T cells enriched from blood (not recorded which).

The CDR3 DNA reads as TGTGCCAGCAGCCCCAGTGCCTCCTCCTACGAGCAGTACTTC. Its protein is CASSPSASSYEQYF. The chain combines TRBV7-9 with TRBJ2-7; D is unclear. Germline V lookup: CDR1 SEHNR, CDR2 FQNEAQ (reference sequence). CDR3 length: 14 amino acids. V was trimmed by 5 bases and J by 0 bases, leaving 11 bases between them.